This is a list of T cell receptor beta chains from one sample in a study of glioma-infiltrating T cells after dendritic cell vaccination. Libraries were prepared by immunoSEQ multiplex PCR; TCRdb keeps only in-frame clonotypes and omits some of them. The sample includes around 60,000 clones, about 83% of them seen just once. The input for sequencing was blood, taken after dendritic cell vaccination. These receptors were taken from a human donor with glioblastoma. The conserved cysteine and the conserved F or W are not part of the CDR3 here. The D gene is left open where the match is weak. Expanded clones are given a class, and other clones once, few, many or no size at all.

d_call j_call clone_size v_call cdr3_aa
. TRBJ1-1 . TRBV5-1 ASSLDWREAF
TRBD1 TRBJ2-5 . TRBV5-6 ASSFLRQGGPETQY
. TRBJ1-5 few TRBV11-3 ASSLDSLQPQH
TRBD1 TRBJ1-1 . TRBV10-2 ASTRDREATEAF
TRBD1 TRBJ1-2 . TRBV9 ASSADPGQGRT
TRBD2 TRBJ2-5 . TRBV7-8 ASSFTGGETQY
. TRBJ2-3 few TRBV11-3 ASSFTSLDTDTQY
TRBD1 TRBJ2-5 . TRBV19 ASSLTGTGKETQY
. TRBJ2-5 . TRBV7-2 ASSYNGDQETQY
. TRBJ2-3 . TRBV5-6 ASSRTDYTDTQY
TRBD1 TRBJ1-1 . TRBV13 ASSLGQGRTEAF
. TRBJ2-3 . TRBV30 AWSVSLGTDTQY
. TRBJ2-7 . TRBV27 ASPNVGGTSSYEQY
. TRBJ2-4 few TRBV5-5 ASSLYPVSKNIQY
. TRBJ1-2 . TRBV6-1 ASSEAAPTAGYGYT
TRBD1 TRBJ1-1 . TRBV7-9 ASSQGAYTEAF
. TRBJ2-2 . TRBV7-3 ASSLGGANTGELF
TRBD1 TRBJ2-6 . TRBV15 ATSRLDRGPGANVLT
TRBD1 TRBJ2-7 . TRBV6-6 ASRTSRTGSSYEQY
. TRBJ1-6 . TRBV5-4 ASRPDSNSPLH
. TRBJ1-5 once TRBV6-5 ASSYSPRPQH
TRBD2 TRBJ2-1 . TRBV9 ASSVAGGLTEQF
. TRBJ1-2 . TRBV10-2 ASSLDITNYGYT
. TRBJ1-1 . TRBV27 ASSYGLTGVGEAF
. TRBJ1-6 once TRBV7-9 ASSLGGLSTSPLH
TRBD1 TRBJ1-2 . TRBV4-2 ASSQDRQGRGVGYT
. TRBJ2-5 . TRBV9 ASSVEGQGTTETQY
. TRBJ1-1 . TRBV7-8 ASSLPGYSLMNTEAF
TRBD1 TRBJ2-7 . TRBV11-1 ASSSRQGAHEQY
TRBD1 TRBJ1-2 . TRBV6-5 ASLPRDSLNYGYT
. TRBJ1-3 few TRBV9 ASSVAGTGNTIY
. TRBJ2-2 few TRBV6-1 ASSEALRGIGTGELF
. TRBJ1-2 . TRBV14 ASSHETGFGYGYT
TRBD2 TRBJ2-1 . TRBV14 ASMAGGGLYNEQF
TRBD1 TRBJ2-4 . TRBV7-6 ASSPASRDRGLAKNIQY
. TRBJ1-3 . TRBV2 ASRAGSSGNTIY
TRBD2 TRBJ2-5 . TRBV29-1 SVLAGGRETQY
TRBD1 TRBJ2-5 once TRBV9 ASSVVDRGQETQY
. TRBJ1-1 . TRBV21-1 ASSVYKGGAGRNTEAF
. TRBJ2-5 . TRBV19 ALTWGVFQETQY
. TRBJ2-3 . TRBV9 ASSDRTGTDTQY
TRBD2 TRBJ2-7 . TRBV4-2 ASSQGDGGSREQY
TRBD2 TRBJ2-7 . TRBV7-8 ASSPQRGVPTEQY
TRBD1 TRBJ2-1 medium-sized TRBV4-3 ASSQEQGTVEQF
. TRBJ2-2 . TRBV7-8 ASTPIRVGGGELF
TRBD1 TRBJ1-5 . TRBV13 ASSSGTGNQPQH
. TRBJ2-2 . TRBV10-3 AIRPGDTGELF
TRBD1 TRBJ2-3 . TRBV9 ASSTWDRELDTQY
. TRBJ1-2 . TRBV6-5 ASTGGSSVNYGYT